This TCR beta chain was retrieved from a study of T cells in Graves' hyperthyroidism and ophthalmopathy. General study results and limits: Progression to ophthalmopathy was predicted a median of 6.5 months early. Blood held most thyroid clonotypes expanded above 0.001 frequency. Classification by a 13 V-J model distinguished ophthalmopathy from stable hyperthyroidism.

This CDR3 contains 13 residues. The ends were cut back, 4 bases at V and 1 base at J, with 10 bases in the middle. Germline CDR1 is GTSNPN and CDR2 is SVGIG (reference sequence). Uncontrolled infections, other autoimmune diseases, pregnancy or lactation led to exclusion of patients. From RNA transcripts, TCR beta CDR3 regions were amplified. In the first-round RT-PCR of the TCR CDR3, the HTBI primer set was used. Each CDR3 protein gets one entry after TCRdb re-called the multiplex PCR reads with MiXCR. The sample has about 570,000 distinct CDR3 sequences; around 46% are singletons. With regard to this clonotype: What it binds is unknown.

The specimen sequenced was peripheral blood or thyroid tissue (not recorded which). This TCR was recovered from an adult woman with Graves' disease, either hyperthyroidism or ophthalmopathy (not recorded which). The J gene is TRBJ1-1, the V gene TRBV30, with D hard to call. The CDR3 spells CAWIPRENTEAFF. In DNA form, the CDR3 reads TGTGCCTGGATCCCGAGGGAGAACACTGAAGCTTTCTTT.